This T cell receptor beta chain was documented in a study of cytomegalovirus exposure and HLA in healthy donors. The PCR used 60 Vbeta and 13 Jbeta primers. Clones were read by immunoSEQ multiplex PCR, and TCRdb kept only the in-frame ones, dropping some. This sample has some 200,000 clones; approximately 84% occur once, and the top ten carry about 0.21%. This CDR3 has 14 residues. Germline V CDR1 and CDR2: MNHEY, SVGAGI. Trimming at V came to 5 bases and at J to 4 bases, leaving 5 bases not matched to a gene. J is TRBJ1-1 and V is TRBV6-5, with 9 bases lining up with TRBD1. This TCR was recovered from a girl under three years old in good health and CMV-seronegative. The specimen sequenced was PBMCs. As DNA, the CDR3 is TGTGCCAGCAGTCCCTCGACAGGGGGCACTGAAGCTTTCTTT. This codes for CASSPSTGGTEAFF.